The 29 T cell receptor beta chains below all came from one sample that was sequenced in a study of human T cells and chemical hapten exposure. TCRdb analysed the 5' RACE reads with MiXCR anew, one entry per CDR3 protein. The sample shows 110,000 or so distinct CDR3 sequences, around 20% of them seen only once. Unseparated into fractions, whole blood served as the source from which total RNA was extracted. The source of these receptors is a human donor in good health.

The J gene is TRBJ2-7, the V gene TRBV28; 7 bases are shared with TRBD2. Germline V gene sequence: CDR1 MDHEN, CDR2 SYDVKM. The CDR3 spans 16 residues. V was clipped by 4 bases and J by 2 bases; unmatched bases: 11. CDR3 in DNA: TGTGCCAGCAGTTCCCCCTGGGTGGGAGGGCCCTACGAGCAGTACTTC. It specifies CASSSPWVGGPYEQYF.

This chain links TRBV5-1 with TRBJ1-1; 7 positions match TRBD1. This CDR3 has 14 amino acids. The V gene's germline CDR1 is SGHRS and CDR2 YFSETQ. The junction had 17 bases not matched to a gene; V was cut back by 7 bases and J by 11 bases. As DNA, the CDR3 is TGCGCCAGCTGGGATGCCGGGACAGAAGGGAGGGCTTTCTTT. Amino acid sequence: CASWDAGTEGRAFF.

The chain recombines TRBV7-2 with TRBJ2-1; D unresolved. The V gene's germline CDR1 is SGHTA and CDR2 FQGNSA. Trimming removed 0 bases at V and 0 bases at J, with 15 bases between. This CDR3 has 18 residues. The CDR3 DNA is TGTGCCAGCAGCTTAGCTTCCCCCCAGCAAAGCTCCTACAATGAGCAGTTCTTC. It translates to CASSLASPQQSSYNEQFF.

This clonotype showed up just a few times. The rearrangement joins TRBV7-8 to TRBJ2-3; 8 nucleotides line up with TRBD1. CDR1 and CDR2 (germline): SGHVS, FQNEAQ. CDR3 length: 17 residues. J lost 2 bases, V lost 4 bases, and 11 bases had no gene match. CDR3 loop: CASSWNPGQEYTDTQYF. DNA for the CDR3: TGTGCCAGCAGCTGGAATCCGGGACAGGAGTACACAGATACGCAGTATTTT.

The CDR3, as DNA: TGTGCCAGCAGTGAAAGTTTAGGCCTTAACACTGAAGCTTTCTTT. The encoded protein is CASSESLGLNTEAFF. The chain recombines TRBV2 with TRBJ1-1; no firm D call. V dropped 2 bases and J dropped 2 bases, with 12 bases sitting between them. The CDR3 contains 15 residues. Germline loops: CDR1 SNHLY, CDR2 FYNNEI.

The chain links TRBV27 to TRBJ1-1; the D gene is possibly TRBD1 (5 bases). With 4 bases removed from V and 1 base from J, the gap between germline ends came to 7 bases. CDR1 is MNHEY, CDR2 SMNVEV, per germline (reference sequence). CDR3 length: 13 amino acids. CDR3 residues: CASSWQGNTEAFF. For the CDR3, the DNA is TGTGCCAGCAGTTGGCAGGGGAACACTGAAGCTTTCTTT.

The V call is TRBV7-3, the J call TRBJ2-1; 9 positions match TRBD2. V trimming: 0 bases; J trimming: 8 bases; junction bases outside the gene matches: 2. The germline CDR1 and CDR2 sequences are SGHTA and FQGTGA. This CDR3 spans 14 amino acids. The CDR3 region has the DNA TGTGCCAGCAGCTTAACTAGCGGGAGCTATGAGCAGTTCTTC. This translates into CASSLTSGSYEQFF.

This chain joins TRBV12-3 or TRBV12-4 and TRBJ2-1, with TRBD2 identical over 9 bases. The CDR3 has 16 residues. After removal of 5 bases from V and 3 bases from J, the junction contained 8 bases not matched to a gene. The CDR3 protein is CASSISVAGDYNEQFF. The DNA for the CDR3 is TGTGCCAGCAGTATATCGGTAGCGGGGGACTACAATGAGCAGTTCTTC.

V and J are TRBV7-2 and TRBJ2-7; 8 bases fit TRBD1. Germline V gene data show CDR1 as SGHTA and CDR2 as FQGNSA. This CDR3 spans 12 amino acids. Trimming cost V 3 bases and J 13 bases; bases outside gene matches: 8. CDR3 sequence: CASSFLPGQAYF. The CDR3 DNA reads TGTGCCAGCAGCTTTCTCCCGGGACAGGCTTACTTC. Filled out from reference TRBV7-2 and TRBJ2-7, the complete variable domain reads GAGVSQSPSNKVTEKGKDVELRCDPISGHTALYWYRQSLGQGLEFLIYFQGNSAPDKSGLPSDRFSAERTGGSVSTLTIQRTQQEDSAVYLCASSFLPGQAYFGPGTRLTVT.

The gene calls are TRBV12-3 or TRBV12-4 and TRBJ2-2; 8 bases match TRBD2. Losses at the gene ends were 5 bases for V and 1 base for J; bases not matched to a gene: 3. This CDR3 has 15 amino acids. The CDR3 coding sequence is TGTGCCAGCAGTCCAGGGACTAGGAACACCGGGGAGCTGTTTTTT. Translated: CASSPGTRNTGELFF.

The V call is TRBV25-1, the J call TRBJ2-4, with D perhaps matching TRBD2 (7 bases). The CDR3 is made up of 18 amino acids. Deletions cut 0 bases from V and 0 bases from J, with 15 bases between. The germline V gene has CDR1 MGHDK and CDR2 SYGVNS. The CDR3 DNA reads TGTGCCAGCAGTGAATATAAATCGGGGGGCACAGCCAAAAACATTCAGTACTTC. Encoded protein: CASSEYKSGGTAKNIQYF.

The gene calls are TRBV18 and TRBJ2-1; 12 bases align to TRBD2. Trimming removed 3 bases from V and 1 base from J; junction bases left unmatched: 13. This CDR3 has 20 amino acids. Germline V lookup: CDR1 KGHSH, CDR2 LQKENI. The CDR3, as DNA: TGTGCCAGCTCACCCTCCCCGGGACTAGCGGGCACGGGATCCTACAATGAGCAGTTCTTC. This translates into CASSPSPGLAGTGSYNEQFF.

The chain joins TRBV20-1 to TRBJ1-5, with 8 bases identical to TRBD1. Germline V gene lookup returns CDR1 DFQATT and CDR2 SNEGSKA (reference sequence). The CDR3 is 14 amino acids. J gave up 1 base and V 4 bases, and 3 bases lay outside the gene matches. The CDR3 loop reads CSAKRTGSNQPQHF. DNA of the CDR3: TGCAGTGCTAAGCGGACAGGGAGCAATCAGCCCCAGCATTTT.

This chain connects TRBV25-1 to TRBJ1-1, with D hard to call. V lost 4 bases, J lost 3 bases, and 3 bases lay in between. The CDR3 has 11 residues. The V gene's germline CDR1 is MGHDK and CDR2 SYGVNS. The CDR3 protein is CASSGYTEAFF. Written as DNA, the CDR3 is TGTGCCAGCAGTGGGTACACTGAAGCTTTCTTT. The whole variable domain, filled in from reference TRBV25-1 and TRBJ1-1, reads EADIYQTPRYLVIGTGKKITLECSQTMGHDKMYWYQQDPGMELHLIHYSYGVNSTEKGDLSSESTVSRIRTEHFPLTLESARPSHTSQYLCASSGYTEAFFGQGTRLTVV.

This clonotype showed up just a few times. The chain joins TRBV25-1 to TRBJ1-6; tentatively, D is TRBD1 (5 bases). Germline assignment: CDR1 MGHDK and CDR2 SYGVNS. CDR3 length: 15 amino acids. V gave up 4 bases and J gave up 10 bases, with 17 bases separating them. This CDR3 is CASSARLGVQSPLHF. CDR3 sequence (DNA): TGTGCCAGCAGTGCCCGTTTAGGGGTACAATCACCCCTCCACTTT.

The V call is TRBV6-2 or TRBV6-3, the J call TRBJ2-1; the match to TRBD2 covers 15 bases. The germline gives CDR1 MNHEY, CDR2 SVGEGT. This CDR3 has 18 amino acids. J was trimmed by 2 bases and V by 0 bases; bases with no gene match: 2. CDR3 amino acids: CASSYSRTSGRAYNEQFF. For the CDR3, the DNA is TGTGCCAGCAGTTACTCGAGGACTAGCGGGAGGGCCTACAATGAGCAGTTCTTC.

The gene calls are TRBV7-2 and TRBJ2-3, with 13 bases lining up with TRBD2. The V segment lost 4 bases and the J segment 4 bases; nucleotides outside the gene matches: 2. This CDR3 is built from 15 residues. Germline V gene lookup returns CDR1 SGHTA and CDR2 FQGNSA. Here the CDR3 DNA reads TGTGCCAGCAGCTCGACTAGCGGGGGGTCAGATACGCAGTATTTT. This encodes CASSSTSGGSDTQYF.

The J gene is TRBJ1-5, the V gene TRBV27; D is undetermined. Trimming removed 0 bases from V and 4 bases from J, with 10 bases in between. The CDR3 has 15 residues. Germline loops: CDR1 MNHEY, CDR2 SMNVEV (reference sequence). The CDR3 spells CASSLSRESNQPQHF. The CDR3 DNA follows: TGTGCCAGCAGTTTATCGCGAGAGTCAAATCAGCCCCAGCATTTT.

Written as DNA, the CDR3 is TGTGCCAGCACCCTGACAGGGGACGGCAATCAGCCCCAGCATTTT. This encodes CASTLTGDGNQPQHF. The rearrangement links TRBV6-6 to TRBJ1-5; TRBD1 matches at 8 bases. Germline CDR1 is MNHNY and CDR2 is SVGAGI (reference sequence). This CDR3 spans 15 amino acids. The V and J ends lost 7 bases and 2 bases, in that order; junction bases with no gene match: 7.

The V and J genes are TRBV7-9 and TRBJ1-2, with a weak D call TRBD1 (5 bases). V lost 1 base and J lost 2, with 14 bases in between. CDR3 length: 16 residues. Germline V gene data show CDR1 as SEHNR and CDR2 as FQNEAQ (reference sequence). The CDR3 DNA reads TGTGCCAGCAGCTTAGATGGAGGCAGGGACAACTATGGCTACACCTTC. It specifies CASSLDGGRDNYGYTF. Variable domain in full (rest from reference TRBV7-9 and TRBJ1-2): DTGVSQNPRHKITKRGQNVTFRCDPISEHNRLYWYRQTLGQGPEFLTYFQNEAQLEKSRLLSDRFSAERPKGSFSTLEIQRTEQGDSAMYLCASSLDGGRDNYGYTFGSGTRLTVV.

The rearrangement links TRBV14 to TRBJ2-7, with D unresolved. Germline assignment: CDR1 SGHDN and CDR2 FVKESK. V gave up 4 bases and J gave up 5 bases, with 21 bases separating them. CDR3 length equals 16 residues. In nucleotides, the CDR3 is TGTGCCAGCAGCCCTCTGGGCAGGAGAGTTGGTGACGAGCAGTACTTC. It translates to CASSPLGRRVGDEQYF.

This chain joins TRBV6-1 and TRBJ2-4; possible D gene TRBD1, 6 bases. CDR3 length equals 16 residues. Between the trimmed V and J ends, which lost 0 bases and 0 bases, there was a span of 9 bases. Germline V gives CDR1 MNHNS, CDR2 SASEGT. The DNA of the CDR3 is TGTGCCAGCAGTGAAGCGGGGGCAGGAGCCAAAAACATTCAGTACTTC. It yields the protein CASSEAGAGAKNIQYF.

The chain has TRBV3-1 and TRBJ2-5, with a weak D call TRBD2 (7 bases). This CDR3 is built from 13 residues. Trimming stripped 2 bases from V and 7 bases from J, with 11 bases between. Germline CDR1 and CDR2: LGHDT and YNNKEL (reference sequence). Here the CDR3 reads CASSQQGRATQYF. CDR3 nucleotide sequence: TGTGCCAGCAGCCAACAGGGGAGGGCGACCCAGTACTTC.

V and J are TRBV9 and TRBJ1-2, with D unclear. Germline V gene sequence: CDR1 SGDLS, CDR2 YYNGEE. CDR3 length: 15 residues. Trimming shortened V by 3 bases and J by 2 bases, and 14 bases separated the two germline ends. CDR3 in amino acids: CASSATLLPNYGYTF. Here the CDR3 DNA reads TGTGCCAGCAGCGCCACACTGCTCCCGAACTATGGCTACACCTTC.

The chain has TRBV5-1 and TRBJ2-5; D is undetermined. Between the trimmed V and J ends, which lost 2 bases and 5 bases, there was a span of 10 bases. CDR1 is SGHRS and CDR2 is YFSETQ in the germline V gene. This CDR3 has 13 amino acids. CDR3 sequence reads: CASSFAPDETQYF. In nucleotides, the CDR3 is TGCGCCAGCAGCTTCGCCCCTGACGAGACCCAGTACTTC.

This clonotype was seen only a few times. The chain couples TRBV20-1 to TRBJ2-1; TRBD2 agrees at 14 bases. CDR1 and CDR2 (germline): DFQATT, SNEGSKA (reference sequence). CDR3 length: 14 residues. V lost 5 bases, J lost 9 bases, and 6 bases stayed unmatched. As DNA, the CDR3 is TGCAGTGCTGAGACTAGCGGGGGGGGTGGTGAGCAGTTCTTC. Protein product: CSAETSGGGGEQFF.

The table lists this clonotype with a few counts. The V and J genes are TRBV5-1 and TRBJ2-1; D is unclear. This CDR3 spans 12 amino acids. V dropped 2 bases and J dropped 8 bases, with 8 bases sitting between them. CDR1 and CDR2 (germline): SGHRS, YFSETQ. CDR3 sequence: CASSFVTDEQFF. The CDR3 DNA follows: TGCGCCAGCAGCTTTGTGACGGATGAGCAGTTCTTC.

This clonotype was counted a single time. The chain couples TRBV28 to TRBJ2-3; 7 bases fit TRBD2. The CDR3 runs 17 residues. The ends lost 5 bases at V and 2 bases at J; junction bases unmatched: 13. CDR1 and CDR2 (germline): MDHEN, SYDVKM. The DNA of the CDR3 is TGTGCCAGCAGTAGCCTGTGGGGGGAGGGGCACACAGATACGCAGTATTTT. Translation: CASSSLWGEGHTDTQYF.

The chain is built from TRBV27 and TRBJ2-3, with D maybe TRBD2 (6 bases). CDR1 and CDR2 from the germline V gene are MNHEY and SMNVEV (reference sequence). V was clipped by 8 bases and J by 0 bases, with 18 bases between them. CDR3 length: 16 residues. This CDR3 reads CASRWGDPQSTDTQYF. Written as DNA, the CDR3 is TGTGCCAGCCGATGGGGGGACCCGCAGAGCACAGATACGCAGTATTTT.